Reported below is one TCR beta chain. Its cognate antigen is unknown. The final CDR3 position lacks the conserved phenylalanine or tryptophan, pointing to a likely read error. Stated time point: newly diagnosed GD, antithyroid drugs for less than 3 months. The TCR library was made from RNA extracted from PBMCs. Construction of the TCR beta libraries employed iRepertoire HTBI primers in conjunction with Arm-PCR of CDR3 regions. TCRdb re-called the multiplex PCR reads with MiXCR, one entry per CDR3 protein. This table has around 450,000 distinct CDR3 sequences, about 15% appearing once. These data come from a study of regulatory T cells in long-lasting Graves disease. Overall study results and limits: Whereas approximately 980 public clonotypes were shared by new patients, persistent patients shared more, at a few thousand.

Trimming removed 5 bases at V and 9 bases at J, with 20 bases between. This CDR3 region has 16 residues. CDR1 and CDR2 (germline): MGHDK, SYGVNS. These data also formed part of another study, on T cells in Graves' hyperthyroidism and ophthalmopathy. This second study notes: Across 18 months, stable Graves' hyperthyroidism was marked by no progression to ophthalmopathy. Ophthalmopathy, as predicted by the model, came a median 6.5 months after the prediction.

The sequence was obtained from a woman in her forties with Graves disease. This chain links TRBV25-1 with TRBJ1-6, with a tentative D call TRBD1 (5 bases). This specimen consisted of peripheral blood mononuclear cells (PBMCs), obtained at new diagnosis, from a patient treated with antithyroid drugs. This chain's CDR3 is CASSHRRTRGGSPLHL. The CDR3 nucleotides are TGTGCCAGCAGTCACAGGCGGACCCGGGGAGGTTCACCCCTCCACCTT.